This T cell receptor (beta chain) was identified in a study of Ad26.COV2.S vaccination and SARS-CoV-2 variants. Germline V gene sequence: CDR1 MNHEY, CDR2 SVGAGI. The ends were cut back, 6 bases at V and 4 bases at J, with 13 bases in the middle. The CDR3 has 15 amino acids. Assay used: immunoSEQ multiplex PCR; TCRdb lists only in-frame clones, some missing. Among under 250,000 clones listed, 70% to 90% were seen once. Treatment described: around 19 received Ad26.COV2.S at low or high dose, single or two shots; roughly five received placebo; per-sample allocation not given. Samples analyzed were those drawn on day 63 after the first vaccine or placebo injection. Adults aged 18-55 years in Boston included the donor. Wuhan-strain spike was delivered by a replication-incompetent Ad26 vector.

The source of this sequence is a person between 18 and 65 years old who received the Ad26.COV2.S COVID-19 vaccine or a placebo. Sample: peripheral blood, taken in a trial of Ad26.COV2.S vaccine versus placebo. The chain links TRBV6-5 to TRBJ1-6; D is unclear. The CDR3 loop is CASRTPGDYNSPLHF. In DNA form, the CDR3 reads TGTGCCAGCAGAACTCCGGGAGATTATAATTCACCCCTCCACTTT.